This section outlines one TCR beta chain sequence together with its context. The entry originates in a study of CD8 T cells in Susac syndrome. The RNA, about 0.5 to 1 ug, was put through reverse transcription using random hexamers. TCRdb recomputed calls from the immunoSEQ multiplex PCR reads with MiXCR, one row per CDR3 protein. The sample lists roughly 300,000 distinct CDR3 sequences; approximately 85% were seen once. With V trimmed by 4 bases and J by 7 bases, 4 bases remained unmatched. The CDR3 is 14 residues long. The germline CDR1 and CDR2 sequences are GTSNPN and SVGIG (reference sequence). This receptor was identified in a human donor with multiple sclerosis. Sequenced material: CD8+ T cells from PBMCs. V gene TRBV30 combines with J gene TRBJ2-2, with 12 bases fitting TRBD1. Here the CDR3 DNA reads TGTGCCTGGACCGGGACAGGGGGCAACGGGGAGCTGTTTTTT. Protein product: CAWTGTGGNGELFF.